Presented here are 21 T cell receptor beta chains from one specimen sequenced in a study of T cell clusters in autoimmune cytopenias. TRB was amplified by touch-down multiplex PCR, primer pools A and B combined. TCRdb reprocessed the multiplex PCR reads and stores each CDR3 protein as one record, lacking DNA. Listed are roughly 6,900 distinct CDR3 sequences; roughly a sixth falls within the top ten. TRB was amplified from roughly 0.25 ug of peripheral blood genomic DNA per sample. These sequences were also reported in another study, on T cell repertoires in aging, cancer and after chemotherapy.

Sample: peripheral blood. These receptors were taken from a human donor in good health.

CDR3 sequence reads: CASRPQGAHYGYTF. The rearrangement uses TRBV19 and TRBJ1-2; absent DNA, TCRdb's TRBD1 call cannot be checked. The germline V gene encodes CDR1 LNHDA and CDR2 SQIVND (reference sequence). This CDR3 has 14 residues. Filled out from reference TRBV19 and TRBJ1-2, the complete variable domain reads DGGITQSPKYLFRKEGQNVTLSCEQNLNHDAMYWYRQDPGQGLRLIYYSQIVNDFQKGDIAEGYSVSREKKESFPLTVTSAQKNPTAFYLCASRPQGAHYGYTFGSGTRLTVV.

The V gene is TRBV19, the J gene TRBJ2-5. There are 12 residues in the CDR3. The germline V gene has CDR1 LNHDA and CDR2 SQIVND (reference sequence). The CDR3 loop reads CASSINPETQYF. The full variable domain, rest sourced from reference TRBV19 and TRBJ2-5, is DGGITQSPKYLFRKEGQNVTLSCEQNLNHDAMYWYRQDPGQGLRLIYYSQIVNDFQKGDIAEGYSVSREKKESFPLTVTSAQKNPTAFYLCASSINPETQYFGPGTRLLVL.

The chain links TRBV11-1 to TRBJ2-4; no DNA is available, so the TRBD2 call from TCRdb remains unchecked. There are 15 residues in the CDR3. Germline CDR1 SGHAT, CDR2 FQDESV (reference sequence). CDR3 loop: CASSLAGRAKNIQYF.

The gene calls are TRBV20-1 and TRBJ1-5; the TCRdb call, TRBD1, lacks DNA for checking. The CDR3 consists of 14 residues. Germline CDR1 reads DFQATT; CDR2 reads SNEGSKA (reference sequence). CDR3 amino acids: CSAIRDVSNQPQHF.

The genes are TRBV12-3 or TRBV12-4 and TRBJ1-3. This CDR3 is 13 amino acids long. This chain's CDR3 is CASSFSSGNTIYF.

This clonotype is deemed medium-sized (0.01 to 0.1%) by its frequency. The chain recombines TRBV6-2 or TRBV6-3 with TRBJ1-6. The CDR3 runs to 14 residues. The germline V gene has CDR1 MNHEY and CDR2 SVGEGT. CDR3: CASSYSREASPLHF.

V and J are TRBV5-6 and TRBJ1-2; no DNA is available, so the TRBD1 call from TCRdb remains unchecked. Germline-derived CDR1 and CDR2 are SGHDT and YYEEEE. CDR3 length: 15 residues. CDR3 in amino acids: CASSLILQGDKGYTF.

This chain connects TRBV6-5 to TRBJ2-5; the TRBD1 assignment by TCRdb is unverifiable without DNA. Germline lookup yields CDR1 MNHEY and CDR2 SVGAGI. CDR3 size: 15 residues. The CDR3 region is CASSYRGGPGETQYF.

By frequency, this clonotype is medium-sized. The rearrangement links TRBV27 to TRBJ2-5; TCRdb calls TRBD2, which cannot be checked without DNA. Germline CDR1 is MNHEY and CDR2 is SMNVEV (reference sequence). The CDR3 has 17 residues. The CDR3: CASSFLTSGGYWETQYF.

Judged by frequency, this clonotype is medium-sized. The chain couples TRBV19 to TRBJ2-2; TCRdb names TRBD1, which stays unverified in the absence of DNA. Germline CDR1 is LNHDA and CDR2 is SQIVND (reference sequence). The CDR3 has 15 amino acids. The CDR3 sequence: CASRDRQTYTGELFF.

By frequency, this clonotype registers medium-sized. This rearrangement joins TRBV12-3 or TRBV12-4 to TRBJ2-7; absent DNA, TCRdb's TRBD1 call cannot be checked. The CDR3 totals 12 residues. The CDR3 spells CASSFQGGEQYF.

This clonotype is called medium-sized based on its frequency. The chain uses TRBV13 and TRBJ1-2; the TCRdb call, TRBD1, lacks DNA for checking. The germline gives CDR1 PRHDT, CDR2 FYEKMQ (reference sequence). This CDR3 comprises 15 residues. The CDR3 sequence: CASSGSTGVNYGYTF. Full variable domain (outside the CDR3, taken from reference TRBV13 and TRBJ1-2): AAGVIQSPRHLIKEKRETATLKCYPIPRHDTVYWYQQGPGQDPQFLISFYEKMQSDKGSIPDRFSAQQFSDYHSELNMSSLELGDSALYFCASSGSTGVNYGYTFGSGTRLTVV.

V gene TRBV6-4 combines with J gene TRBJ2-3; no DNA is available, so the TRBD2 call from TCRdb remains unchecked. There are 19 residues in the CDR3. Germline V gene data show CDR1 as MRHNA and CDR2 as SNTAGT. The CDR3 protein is CASSYPPPAGGARFLTQYF.

The CDR3 spells CASRAGTGERGYTF. The V call is TRBV5-4, the J call TRBJ1-2; the D call of TRBD1 rests on TCRdb alone, since no DNA is present to check it. CDR1 SGHNT and CDR2 YYREEE come from the germline V gene (reference sequence). The CDR3 extends over 14 amino acids. Full variable domain (rest looked up from reference TRBV5-4 and TRBJ1-2): ETGVTQSPTHLIKTRGQQVTLRCSSQSGHNTVSWYQQALGQGPQFIFQYYREEENGRGNFPPRFSGLQFPNYSSELNVNALELDDSALYLCASRAGTGERGYTFGSGTRLTVV.

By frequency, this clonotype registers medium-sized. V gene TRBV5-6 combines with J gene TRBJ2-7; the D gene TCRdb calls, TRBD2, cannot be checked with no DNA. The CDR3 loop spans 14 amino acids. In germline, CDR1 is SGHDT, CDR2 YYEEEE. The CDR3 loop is CASSLKLAEYEQYF.

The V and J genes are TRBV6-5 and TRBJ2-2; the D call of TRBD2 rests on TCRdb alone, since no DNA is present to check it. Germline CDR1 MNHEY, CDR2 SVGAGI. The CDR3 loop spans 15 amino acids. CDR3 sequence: CASSSDGRASGELFF.

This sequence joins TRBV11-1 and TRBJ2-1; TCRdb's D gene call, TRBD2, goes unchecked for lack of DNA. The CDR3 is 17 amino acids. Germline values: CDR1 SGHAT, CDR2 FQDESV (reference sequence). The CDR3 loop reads CASSLLRTSGGYNEQFF.

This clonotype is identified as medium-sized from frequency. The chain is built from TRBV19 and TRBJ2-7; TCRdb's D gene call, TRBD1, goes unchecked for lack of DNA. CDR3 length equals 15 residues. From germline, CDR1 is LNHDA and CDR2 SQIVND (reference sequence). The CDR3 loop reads CASLAAGGASYEQYF.

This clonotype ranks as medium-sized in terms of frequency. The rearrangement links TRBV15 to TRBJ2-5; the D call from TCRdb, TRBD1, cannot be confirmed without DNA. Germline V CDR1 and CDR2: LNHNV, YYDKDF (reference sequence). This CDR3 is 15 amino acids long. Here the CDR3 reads CATSRAPGVGETQYF.

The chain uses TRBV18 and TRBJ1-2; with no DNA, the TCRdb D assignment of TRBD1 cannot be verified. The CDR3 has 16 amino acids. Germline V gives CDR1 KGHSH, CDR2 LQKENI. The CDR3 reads CASSPRRGDQIYGYTF.

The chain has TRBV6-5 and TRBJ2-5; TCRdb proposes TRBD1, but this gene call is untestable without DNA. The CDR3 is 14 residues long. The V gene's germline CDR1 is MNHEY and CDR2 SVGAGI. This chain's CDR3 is CASERDRVQETQYF.